This T cell receptor beta chain was captured in a study of blood T cell repertoires in COVID-19 (dated by TCRdb to 2020 to 2022). Regarding the research as a whole: The collaborator samples originated in the United States, Italy and Spain and spanned the acute and convalescent phases of COVID-19. The material from the prospective study consisted of cDNA or gDNA derived from T cells, B-cell-depleted T cells, or PBMCs. The dataset comprised deeply sampled blood TCRbeta repertoires from subjects exposed to, actively infected with, or recovered from COVID-19. The repertoires were released in a freely available public database intended as a resource for research on the immune response to SARS-CoV-2. The samples were drawn from two sources: the first 160 participants of the ongoing ImmuneRACE study, and 950 to 1,500 subjects contributed by 6 global collaborators. A de-identified subject ID, COVID-19 status, age in years and sex were almost always included in the sample metadata. Where HLA class I and class II types were available, the types were taken from metadata supplied by the sample provider, not from assay-based typing. What the study reported, not specific to this receptor: How much clinical and demographic metadata was included differed by source and by participant, and the metadata was provided uncurated.

A remark on this clone: The target of this receptor is not known. No base quality values were provided; no much bigger clone lies one nucleotide off.

TCRbeta CDR3 regions were amplified from genomic DNA by means of the immunoSEQ Assay, a bias-controlled multiplex PCR. On the study's bioinformatics: The number of nucleated cells in each sample was estimated from the amplification of reference gene primers within the assay. To quantify the absolute abundance of each unique TCRbeta CDR3 rearrangement, sequence reads were collapsed and filtered. For each sample, productive Simpson clonality was calculated as the square root of Simpson's diversity index over productive rearrangements. The source is immuneACCESS, and TCRdb retained only in-frame sequences with V and J called. Part of the clones is not carried over; for the studies checked, unresolved V genes explain less than half of this, and the remainder is unexplained. V and J calls and clone size are those listed in that table; D and trimming were worked out from the DNA. A total of fewer than 200,000 clones appear in this sample, under 85% of them only once. The ten largest clones represent roughly 1.1% of the sample.

Another Seattle source contributed samples from volunteer blood donors who had recovered from COVID-19. Whole blood was collected in K2EDTA tubes by collaborating institutions according to the institutions' own protocols. For TCRbeta analysis, collaborators shipped samples as frozen whole blood, isolated PBMCs, or DNA extracted from either of those sample types. CDR1 and CDR2, looked up from the germline V gene, are SNHLY and FYNNEI. After removal of 6 bases from V and 6 bases from J, the junction retains 14 bases not matched to a gene. The CDR3, from cysteine to phenylalanine, totals 16 residues. The kept DNA is CDR3 alone, 48 bases in frame from the first base.

The material sequenced was peripheral blood. The sequence links TRBV2 to TRBJ1-1, with 9 bases aligning to TRBD1. This sequence was found in a man aged 55 to 70 who had recovered from COVID-19. The CDR3 protein sequence reads: CASRATGGSSGAEAFF. The sequence in DNA is TGTGCCAGCAGGGCAACAGGGGGCTCTAGTGGCGCTGAAGCTTTCTTT.